This T cell receptor (beta chain) comes out of a study of T-cell memory formation after mild COVID-19 (dated by TCRdb to the early 2020s). About the investigation overall: Most TCR sequence clusters were specific to one of the two donors. In two donors, T-cell clones that expanded and contracted after mild COVID-19 were followed by sequencing TCRalpha and TCRbeta repertoires longitudinally. The cohort comprised two young, previously healthy adult volunteers, one female and one male. The study at large found these results: The study included only a couple of mild cases, and larger cohorts that include severe cases with pre-infection samples were judged to be necessary. Contracting CD4+ clones were found mainly in CM and EM memory subsets, while CD8+ clones were enriched in EMRA. Some responding clones were found in pre-infection memory, which suggests that pre-existing cross-reactive memory T cells took part in the SARS-CoV-2 response. The second-wave clones that peaked on day 37 were not confirmed to be SARS-CoV-2 specific. Balanced CD4/CD8 phenotypes were observed for clones contracting from day 15 to 85, whereas a bias towards CD4+ was observed for a second wave of clones expanding from day 15 to 37.

TCRdb shows the sequencer as Illumina NovaSeq 6000. TCRalpha and TCRbeta cDNA libraries were built by 5'RACE with constant-segment primers, adding sample barcodes and unique molecular identifiers. RNA was extracted from every sample with Trizol reagent. Libraries were amplified in two PCR steps, with a second sample barcode and Illumina TruSeq adapters added in the second step. Libraries were sequenced on an Illumina NovaSeq with 2 x 150 bp paired-end reads. In the authors' own workflow: Demultiplexing of reads and collapsing into UMI-guided consensus sequences were performed with migec v1.2.7. Using mixcr v2.1.11, UMI consensuses were aligned to TRA and TRB V and J templates and then assembled into clonotypes. A clonotype was counted as expanded or contracted only when both edgeR and NoisET called the clonotype significant, with the noise models trained on biological replicates. For edgeR calls, the thresholds were a false discovery rate-adjusted p below 0.01 and a log2 fold-change of 1. As an exploratory analysis of dynamics, max-normalized trajectories of the 1000 most abundant clonotypes were examined with PCA combined with hierarchical clustering. Separately sequenced CD4+ and CD8+ repertoires were used to assign the CD4 or CD8 phenotype of responding clones. In TCRdb, the public reads were trimmed at Q25 with fastp and aligned with MiXCR, with productive beta chains retained. Rows are unified per CDR3 protein, each entry keeping the most common DNA and genes. The V and J calls reflect TCRdb's pipeline rather than the authors' work. This sample comprises roughly 450,000 distinct CDR3 sequences, about 20% of them detected only once. In total, the top ten clones hold approximately 13% of the sample.

The table lists this clonotype with many counts. Its antigen specificity is not known. One base away there is no much larger clone; base qualities are not given. PBMCs were isolated by Ficoll-Paque density gradient centrifugation. The germline ends are 14 bases apart after V is trimmed by 6 bases and J by 1 base. Including the terminal cysteine and phenylalanine, the CDR3 comprises 15 residues. The read is trimmed to its CDR3 DNA, 45 bases read in frame from base 1. CDR1 and CDR2 are drawn from the germline V gene (reference sequence): MNHEY, SMNVEV. The specimen sequenced was PBMCs or a T cell subset sorted from them (not recorded which). Recombination joined TRBV27 with TRBJ2-3; possibly the D gene is TRBD2, per 6 matching bases. This clonotype was sampled from an adult woman who had mild COVID-19 (a few samples of this study predate the infection). The sample titles of this study are shuffled in the database, so cell type and time point are left out; the donor was told from shared clones. CDR3 loop: CASRSPGLGTDTQYF. The bases are TGTGCCAGCAGATCACCGGGACTGGGCACAGATACGCAGTATTTT.